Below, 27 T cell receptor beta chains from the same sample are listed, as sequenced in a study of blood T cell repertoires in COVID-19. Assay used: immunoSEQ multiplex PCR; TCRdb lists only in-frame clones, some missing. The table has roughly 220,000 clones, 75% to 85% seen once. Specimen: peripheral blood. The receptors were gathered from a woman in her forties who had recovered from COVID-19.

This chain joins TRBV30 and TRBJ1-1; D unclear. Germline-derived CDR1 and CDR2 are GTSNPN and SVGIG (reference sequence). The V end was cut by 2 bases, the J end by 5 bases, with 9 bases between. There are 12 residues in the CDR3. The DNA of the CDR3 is TGTGCCTGGAGTCGCGGACTAACTGAAGCTTTCTTT. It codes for CAWSRGLTEAFF.

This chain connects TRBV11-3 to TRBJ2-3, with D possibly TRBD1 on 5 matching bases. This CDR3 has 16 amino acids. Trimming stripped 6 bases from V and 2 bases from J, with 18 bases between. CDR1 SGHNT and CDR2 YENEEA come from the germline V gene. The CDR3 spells CASSKGLYVVTDTQYF. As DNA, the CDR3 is TGTGCCAGCAGTAAGGGGTTGTATGTGGTCACAGATACGCAGTATTTT.

The CDR3 is CASSLRTSGGAGGNEQFF. CDR3 DNA: TGTGCCAGCTCATTACGGACTAGCGGGGGGGCCGGAGGCAATGAGCAGTTCTTC. The chain employs TRBV18 and TRBJ2-1, with TRBD2 matching 15 bases. V shed 5 bases, J shed 6 bases, and the junction held 11 bases outside the gene matches. The CDR3 is 18 amino acids. Germline V gene sequence: CDR1 KGHSH, CDR2 LQKENI.

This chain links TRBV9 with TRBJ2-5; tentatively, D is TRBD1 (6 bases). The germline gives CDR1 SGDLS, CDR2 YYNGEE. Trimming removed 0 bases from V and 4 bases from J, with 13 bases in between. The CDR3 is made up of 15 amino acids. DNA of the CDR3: TGTGCCAGCAGCGTAGGGCCAGGGGAGTCAGAGACCCAGTACTTC. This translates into CASSVGPGESETQYF.

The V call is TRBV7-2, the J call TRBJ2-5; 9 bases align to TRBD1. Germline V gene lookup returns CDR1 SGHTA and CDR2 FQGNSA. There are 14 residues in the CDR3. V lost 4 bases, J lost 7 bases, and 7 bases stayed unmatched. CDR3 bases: TGTGCCAGCAGCTCTATAGACAGGGGGGGGACCCAGTACTTC. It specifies CASSSIDRGGTQYF.

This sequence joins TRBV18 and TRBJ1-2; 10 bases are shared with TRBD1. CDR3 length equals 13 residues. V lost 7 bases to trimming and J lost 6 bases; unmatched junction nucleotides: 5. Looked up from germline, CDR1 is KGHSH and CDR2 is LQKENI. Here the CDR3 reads CASLAGTGDGYTF. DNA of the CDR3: TGTGCCAGCTTAGCCGGGACAGGGGATGGCTACACCTTC.

In nucleotides, the CDR3 is TGTGCCAGCACCCGACAGGACGTCTACGAGCAGTACTTC. Translated: CASTRQDVYEQYF. The chain couples TRBV28 to TRBJ2-7, with a tentative D call TRBD1 (6 bases). CDR3 length equals 13 residues. Looked up from germline, CDR1 is MDHEN and CDR2 is SYDVKM. V was clipped by 7 bases and J by 3 bases, with 13 bases between them.

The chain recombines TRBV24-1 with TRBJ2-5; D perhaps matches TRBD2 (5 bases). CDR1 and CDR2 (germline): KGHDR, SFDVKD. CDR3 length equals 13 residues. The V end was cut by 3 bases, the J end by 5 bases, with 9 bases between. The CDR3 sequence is CATSDPGWETQYF. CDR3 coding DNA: TGTGCCACCAGTGATCCGGGATGGGAGACCCAGTACTTC.

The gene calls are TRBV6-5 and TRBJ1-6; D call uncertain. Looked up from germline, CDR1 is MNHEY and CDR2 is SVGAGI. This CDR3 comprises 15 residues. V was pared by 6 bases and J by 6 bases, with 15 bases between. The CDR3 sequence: CASRVTYSSNSPLHF. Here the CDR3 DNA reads TGTGCCAGCAGAGTGACTTACTCATCTAATTCACCCCTCCACTTT.

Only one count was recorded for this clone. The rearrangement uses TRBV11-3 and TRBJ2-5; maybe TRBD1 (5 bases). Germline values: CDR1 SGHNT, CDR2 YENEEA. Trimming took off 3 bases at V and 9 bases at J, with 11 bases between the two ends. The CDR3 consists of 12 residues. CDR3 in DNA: TGTGCCAGCAGCTTGGGTCAGGGTGCCCAGTACTTC. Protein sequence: CASSLGQGAQYF.

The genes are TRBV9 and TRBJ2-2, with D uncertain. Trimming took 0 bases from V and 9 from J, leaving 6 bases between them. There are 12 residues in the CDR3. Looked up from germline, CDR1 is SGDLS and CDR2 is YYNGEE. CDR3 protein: CASSVGGRELFF. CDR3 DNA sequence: TGTGCCAGCAGCGTAGGAGGCCGGGAGCTGTTTTTT.

The CDR3 DNA reads TGTGCCAGCAGTCCCAGGGTCGTGAGTGGCTACACCTTC. Amino acid sequence: CASSPRVVSGYTF. The gene calls are TRBV12-3 or TRBV12-4 and TRBJ1-2, with a tentative D call TRBD1 (5 bases). The CDR3 extends over 13 amino acids. Trimming cost V 5 bases and J 7 bases, with 14 bases left between them.

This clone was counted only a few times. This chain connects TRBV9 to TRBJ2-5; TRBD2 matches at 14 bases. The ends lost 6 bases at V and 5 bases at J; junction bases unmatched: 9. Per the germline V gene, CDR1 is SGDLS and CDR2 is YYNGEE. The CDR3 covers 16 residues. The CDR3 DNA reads TGTGCCAGCACCCAGACTAGCGGGGGGGCCAGGGAGACCCAGTACTTC. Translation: CASTQTSGGARETQYF. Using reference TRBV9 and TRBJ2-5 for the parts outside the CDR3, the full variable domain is DSGVTQTPKHLITATGQRVTLRCSPRSGDLSVYWYQQSLDQGLQFLIQYYNGEERAKGNILERFSAQQFPDLHSELNLSSLELGDSALYFCASTQTSGGARETQYFGPGTRLLVL.

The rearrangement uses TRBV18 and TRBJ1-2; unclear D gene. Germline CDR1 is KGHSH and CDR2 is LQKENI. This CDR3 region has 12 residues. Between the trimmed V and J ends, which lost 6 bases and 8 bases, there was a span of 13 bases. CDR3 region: CASSLPSRGYTF. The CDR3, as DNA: TGTGCCAGCTCTCTCCCCTCGCGGGGCTACACCTTC.

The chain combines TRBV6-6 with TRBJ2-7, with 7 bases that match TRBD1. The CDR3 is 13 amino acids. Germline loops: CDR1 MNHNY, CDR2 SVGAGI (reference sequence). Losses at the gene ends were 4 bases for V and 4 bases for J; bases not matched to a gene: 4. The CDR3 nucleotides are TGTGCCAGCAGTTCCTTACAGGGGTACGAGCAGTACTTC. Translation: CASSSLQGYEQYF.

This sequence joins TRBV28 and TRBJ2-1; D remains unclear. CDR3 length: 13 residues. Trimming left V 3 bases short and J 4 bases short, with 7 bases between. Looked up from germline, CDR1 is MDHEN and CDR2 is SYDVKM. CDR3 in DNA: TGTGCCAGCAGTTTCTCCGGGTACAATGAGCAGTTCTTC. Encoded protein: CASSFSGYNEQFF.

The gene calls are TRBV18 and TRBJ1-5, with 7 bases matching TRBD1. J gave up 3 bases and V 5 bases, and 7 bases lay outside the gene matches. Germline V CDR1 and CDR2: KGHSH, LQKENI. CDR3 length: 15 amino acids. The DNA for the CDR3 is TGTGCCAGCTCATCGGGAACAGGGGCCAATCAGCCCCAGCATTTT. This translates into CASSSGTGANQPQHF.

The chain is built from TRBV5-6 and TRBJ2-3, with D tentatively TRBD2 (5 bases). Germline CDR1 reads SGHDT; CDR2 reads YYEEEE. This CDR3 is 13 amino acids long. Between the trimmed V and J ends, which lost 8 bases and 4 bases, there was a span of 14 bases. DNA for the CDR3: TGTGCCAGTCATAGGACTGACTCAGATACGCAGTATTTT. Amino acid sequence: CASHRTDSDTQYF.

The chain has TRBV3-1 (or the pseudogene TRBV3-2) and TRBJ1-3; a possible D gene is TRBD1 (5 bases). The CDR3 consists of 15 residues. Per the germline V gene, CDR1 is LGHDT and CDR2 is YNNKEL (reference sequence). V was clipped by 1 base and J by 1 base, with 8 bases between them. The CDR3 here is CASSQAQGSGNTIYF. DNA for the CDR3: TGTGCCAGCAGCCAAGCTCAGGGTTCTGGAAACACCATATATTTT.

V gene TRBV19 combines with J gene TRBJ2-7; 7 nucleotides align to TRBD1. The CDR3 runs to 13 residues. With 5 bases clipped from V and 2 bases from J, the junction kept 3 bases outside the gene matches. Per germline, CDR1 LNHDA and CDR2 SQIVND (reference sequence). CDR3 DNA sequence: TGTGCCAGTAGTCTCAGGGGGACCTACGAGCAGTACTTC. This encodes CASSLRGTYEQYF.

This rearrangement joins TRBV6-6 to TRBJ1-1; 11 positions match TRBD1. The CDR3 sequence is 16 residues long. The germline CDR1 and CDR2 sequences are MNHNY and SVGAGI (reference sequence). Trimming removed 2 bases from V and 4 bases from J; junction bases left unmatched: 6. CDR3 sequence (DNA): TGTGCCAGCAGTTACGTAGGACAGGGGGCCGGCACTGAAGCTTTCTTT. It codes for CASSYVGQGAGTEAFF.

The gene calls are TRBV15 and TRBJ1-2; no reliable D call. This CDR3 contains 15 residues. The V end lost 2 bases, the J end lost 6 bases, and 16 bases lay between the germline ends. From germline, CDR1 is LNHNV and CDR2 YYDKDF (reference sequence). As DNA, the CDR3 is TGTGCCACCAGCAGAATAACGAGGCAGAGAGATGGCTACACCTTC. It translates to CATSRITRQRDGYTF.

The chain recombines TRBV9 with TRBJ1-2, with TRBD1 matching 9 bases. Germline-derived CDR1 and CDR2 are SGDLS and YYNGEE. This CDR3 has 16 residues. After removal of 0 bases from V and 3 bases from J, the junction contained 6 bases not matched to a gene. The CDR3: CASSVAPTGGYYGYTF. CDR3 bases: TGTGCCAGCAGCGTAGCCCCGACAGGGGGTTACTATGGCTACACCTTC.

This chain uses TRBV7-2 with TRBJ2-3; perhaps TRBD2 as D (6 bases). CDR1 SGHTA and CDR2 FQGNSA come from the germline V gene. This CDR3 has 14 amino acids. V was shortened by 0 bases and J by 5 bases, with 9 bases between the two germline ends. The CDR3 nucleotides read TGTGCCAGCAGCTTAGCGGGGACTGAAGATACGCAGTATTTT. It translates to CASSLAGTEDTQYF.

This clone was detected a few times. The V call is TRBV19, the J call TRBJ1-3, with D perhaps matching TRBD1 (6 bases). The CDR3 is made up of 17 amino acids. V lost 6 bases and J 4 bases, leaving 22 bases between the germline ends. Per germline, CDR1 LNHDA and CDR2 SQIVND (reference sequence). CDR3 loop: CASSTSGVQKWGNTIYF. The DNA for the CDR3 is TGTGCCAGTAGCACCTCAGGGGTACAGAAGTGGGGAAACACCATATATTTT.

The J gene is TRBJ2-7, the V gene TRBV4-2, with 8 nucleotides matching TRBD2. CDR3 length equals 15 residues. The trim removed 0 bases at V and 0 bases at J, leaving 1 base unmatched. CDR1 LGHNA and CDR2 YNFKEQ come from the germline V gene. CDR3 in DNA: TGTGCCAGCAGCCAAGATCTAGCGGGCTCCTACGAGCAGTACTTC. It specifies CASSQDLAGSYEQYF.

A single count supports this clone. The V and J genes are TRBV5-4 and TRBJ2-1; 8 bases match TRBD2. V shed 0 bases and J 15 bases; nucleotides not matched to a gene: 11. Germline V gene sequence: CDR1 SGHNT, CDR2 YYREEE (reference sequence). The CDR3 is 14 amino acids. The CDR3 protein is CASSLAGGGAGRFF. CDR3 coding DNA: TGTGCCAGCAGCTTGGCGGGGGGGGGCGCCGGTCGGTTCTTC.